Described below is a single TCR beta chain sequence and its context. The antigen remains undetermined. Using its own MiXCR run on the reads, TCRdb lists one record per CDR3 protein. The sample includes about 60,000 distinct CDR3 sequences, about a fifth of them seen just once. The data were taken from a study of T cell repertoires in cytomegalovirus infection. In germline, CDR1 is SGHTA, CDR2 FQGNSA. The CDR3 is made up of 17 amino acids. V lost 2 bases to trimming and J lost 3 bases, with 17 bases between them. This sequence joins TRBV7-2 and TRBJ1-5; D is undetermined. The sample was CD8+ T cells from cultured PBMCs, taken from culture after CMV antigen stimulation. The source of this sequence is a human donor in good health (CMV status not recorded). Some clones in this sample may be carry-over from other donors' samples. CDR3 in amino acids: CASSLSVGPISNQPQHF. CDR3 nucleotides: TGTGCCAGCAGCTTAAGTGTAGGACCTATATCCAATCAGCCCCAGCATTTT. Variable domain in full (rest from reference TRBV7-2 and TRBJ1-5): GAGVSQSPSNKVTEKGKDVELRCDPISGHTALYWYRQSLGQGLEFLIYFQGNSAPDKSGLPSDRFSAERTGGSVSTLTIQRTQQEDSAVYLCASSLSVGPISNQPQHFGDGTRLSIL.